The clone carrying this T cell receptor beta chain showed up just a few times. Its antigen is unknown. V was clipped by 7 bases and J by 3 bases; unmatched bases: 12. The CDR3 consists of 16 residues. Germline-derived CDR1 and CDR2 are MDHEN and SYDVKM. TCR beta cDNA libraries had unique molecular identifiers. There were about 1 to 10 million T cells, and around 460,000 cDNA molecules came from them. TCRdb re-derived calls from the PCR reads in MiXCR, one entry per CDR3 protein. Seen here are more than 350,000 distinct CDR3 sequences, 35% to 45% observed once, and the top ten hold approximately 7.7%. The data originate from a study of post-analysis software for immune sequencing data. The study's findings and limits: There were five or six TRBV segments more frequent in patients than controls, and TRBV5-6, TRBV5-1 and TRBV20-1 were among them.

The rearrangement joins TRBV28 to TRBJ2-7; 10 bases map to TRBD1. Sequenced input: blood. This TCR was sampled from a girl aged 2-10 years with multiple sclerosis. This CDR3 is CASKDRGTLLIYEQYF. The CDR3 region has the DNA TGTGCCAGCAAGGACAGGGGGACCCTCTTAATCTACGAGCAGTACTTC.